This entry describes one T cell receptor beta chain. How the authors handled the data: Counts of nucleated cells, estimated from reference gene primer amplification, were obtained. Sequenced by immunoSEQ multiplex PCR; TCRdb stores in-frame clones only, minus some. V, J and clone size are taken as reported in that table, and D and trimming were inferred from the DNA itself. Among about 350,000 clones, 91% were seen once, and the ten largest hold 2.5% to 4%. These data originate in a study of blood T cell repertoires in COVID-19. Study details: From the United States, Italy and Spain came samples of acute and convalescent COVID-19. From T cells, B-cell-depleted T cells, or PBMCs came the material, which was cDNA or gDNA.

The ends lost 0 bases at V and 5 bases at J; junction bases unmatched: 14. This CDR3 is 18 amino acids long. Germline V gives CDR1 LGHNA, CDR2 YSLEER. The gene calls are TRBV4-3 and TRBJ1-1; TRBD1 matches at 8 bases. Sequencing used peripheral blood. The sequence derives from a woman aged 18-29 years who had recovered from COVID-19. CDR3 DNA: TGCGCCAGCAGCCAAGATAGCGCGGCAGGGGGCGCGAGGACTGAAGCTTTCTTT. Encoded protein: CASSQDSAAGGARTEAFF.